These 7 T cell receptor beta chains came from one sample sequenced in a study of shared clonotypes between healthy human individuals. Method: immunoSEQ multiplex PCR; TCRdb's copy keeps in-frame clones and lacks some. The sample shows about a million clones, approximately 75% of them seen only once. Sequences were obtained from memory CD4+ T cells from PBMCs. Subset specified: CD45RA-negative fraction. These receptors originate from a man between 18 and 29 years old in good health. Some clones in this sample may be carry-over from other donors' samples.

The DNA for the CDR3 is TGTGCCAGCAGTCCTAGACCCAATGAGCAGTTCTTC. This codes for CASSPRPNEQFF. The genes are TRBV28 and TRBJ2-1; D unresolved. CDR3 length equals 12 residues. Germline CDR1 reads MDHEN; CDR2 reads SYDVKM. Deletions cut 5 bases from V and 6 bases from J, with 8 bases between.

The rearrangement links TRBV2 to TRBJ2-1, with D maybe TRBD2 (5 bases). Deletions cut 4 bases from V and 2 bases from J, with 6 bases between. The CDR3 consists of 13 residues. The germline CDR1 and CDR2 sequences are SNHLY and FYNNEI. The CDR3 bases are TGTGCCAGCAGTGCCGGGGCCTACAATGAGCAGTTCTTC. This encodes CASSAGAYNEQFF.

The V and J genes are TRBV7-2 and TRBJ2-7; 7 bases align to TRBD1. Germline CDR1 is SGHTA and CDR2 is FQGNSA. Unmatched junction bases numbered 10, after V lost 4 bases and J lost 4 bases. The length of the CDR3 is 15 residues. The CDR3 DNA is TGTGCCAGCAGCTCAACCGGGACAGAAACGTACGAGCAGTACTTC. It codes for CASSSTGTETYEQYF. The full variable domain, rest sourced from reference TRBV7-2 and TRBJ2-7, is GAGVSQSPSNKVTEKGKDVELRCDPISGHTALYWYRQSLGQGLEFLIYFQGNSAPDKSGLPSDRFSAERTGGSVSTLTIQRTQQEDSAVYLCASSSTGTETYEQYFGPGTRLTVT.

This clone was found many times. The identical CDR3 is also encoded by other nucleotide sequences in the sample. The V call is TRBV4-1, the J call TRBJ1-4; D remains ambiguous. Trimming stripped 4 bases from V and 4 bases from J, with 16 bases between. The CDR3 totals 16 residues. CDR1 and CDR2 from the germline V gene are MGHRA and YSYEKL. The CDR3 region has the DNA TGCGCCAGCAGCCTTCCCTTCAGGCAGCGTAATGAAAAACTGTTTTTT. This sequence encodes CASSLPFRQRNEKLFF.

The V call is TRBV29-1, the J call TRBJ2-7, with D perhaps being TRBD1 or TRBD2 (6 bases each). From germline, CDR1 is SQVTM and CDR2 ANQGSEA. This CDR3 is 15 amino acids long. Trimming shortened V by 4 bases and J by 7 bases, and 23 bases separated the two germline ends. The CDR3 nucleotides are TGCAGCGTTGGGAACCTGCCGGGACATCGGGGGGAGCAGTACTTC. This gives the protein CSVGNLPGHRGEQYF.

This clone was counted once. The rearrangement links TRBV15 to TRBJ2-4; tentatively, D is TRBD2 (5 bases). V dropped 9 bases and J dropped 0 bases, with 12 bases sitting between them. From germline, CDR1 is LNHNV and CDR2 YYDKDF (reference sequence). CDR3 length: 14 amino acids. The CDR3 DNA is TGTGCCACGCTAAAAAGCGGAGCCAAAAACATTCAGTACTTC. Translation gives CATLKSGAKNIQYF.

This clone was observed once. The chain couples TRBV7-2 to TRBJ1-4; 7 positions match TRBD1. CDR1 and CDR2 from the germline V gene are SGHTA and FQGNSA. The CDR3 is 15 amino acids. V was pared by 5 bases and J by 6 bases, with 9 bases of the junction left unmatched. The CDR3 DNA sequence: TGTGCCAGCAGCCGCGGACAGGCCCTATATGAAAAACTGTTTTTT. It yields the protein CASSRGQALYEKLFF.